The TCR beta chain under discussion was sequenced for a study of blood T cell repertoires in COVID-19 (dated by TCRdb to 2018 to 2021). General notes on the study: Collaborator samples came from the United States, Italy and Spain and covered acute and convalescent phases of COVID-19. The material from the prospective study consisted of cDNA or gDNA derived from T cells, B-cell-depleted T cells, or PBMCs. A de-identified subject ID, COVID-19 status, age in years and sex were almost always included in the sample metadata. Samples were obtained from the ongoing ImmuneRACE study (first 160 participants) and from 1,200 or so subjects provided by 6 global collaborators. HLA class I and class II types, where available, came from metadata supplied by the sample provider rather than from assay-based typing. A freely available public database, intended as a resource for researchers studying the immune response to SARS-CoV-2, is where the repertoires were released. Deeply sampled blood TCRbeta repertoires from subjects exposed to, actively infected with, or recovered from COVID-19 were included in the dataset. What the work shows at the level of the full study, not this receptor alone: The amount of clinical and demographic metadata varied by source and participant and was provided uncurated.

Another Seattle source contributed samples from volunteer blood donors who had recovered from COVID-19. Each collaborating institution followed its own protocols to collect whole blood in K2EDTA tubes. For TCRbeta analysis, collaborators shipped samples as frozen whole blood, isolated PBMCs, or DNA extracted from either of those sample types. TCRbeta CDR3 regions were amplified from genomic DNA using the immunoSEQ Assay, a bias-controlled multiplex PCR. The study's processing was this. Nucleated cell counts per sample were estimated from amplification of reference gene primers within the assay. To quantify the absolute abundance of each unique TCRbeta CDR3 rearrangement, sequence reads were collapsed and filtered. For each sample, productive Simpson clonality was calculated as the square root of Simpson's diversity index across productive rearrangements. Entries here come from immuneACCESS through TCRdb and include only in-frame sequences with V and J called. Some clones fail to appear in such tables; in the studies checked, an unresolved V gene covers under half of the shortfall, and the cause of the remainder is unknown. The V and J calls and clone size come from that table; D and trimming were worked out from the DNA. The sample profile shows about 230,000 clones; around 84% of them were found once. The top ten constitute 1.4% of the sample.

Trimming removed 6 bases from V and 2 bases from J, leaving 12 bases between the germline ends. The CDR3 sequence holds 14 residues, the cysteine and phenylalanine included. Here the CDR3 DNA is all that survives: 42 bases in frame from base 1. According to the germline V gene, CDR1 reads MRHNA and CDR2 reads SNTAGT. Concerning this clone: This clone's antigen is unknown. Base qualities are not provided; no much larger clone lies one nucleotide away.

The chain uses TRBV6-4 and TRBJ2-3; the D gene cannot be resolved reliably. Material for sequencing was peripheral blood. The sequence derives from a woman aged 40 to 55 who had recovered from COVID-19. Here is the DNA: TGTGCCAGCAGCCCCACAGCCTCCACAGATACGCAGTATTTT. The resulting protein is CASSPTASTDTQYF.